This TCR beta chain was captured in a study of T-cell reconstitution after alpha-beta-depleted transplantation in children. General observations from the study: The high TCRbeta diversity at day 60 in some patients came from surviving recipient T cells and thymic progenitors. Newly generated T cells supplied most T-cell counts and diversity one year post-transplant. By about two months after transplant, alpha-beta T cells reportedly arose from several hundred graft clones that had expanded.

Construction of the TCRbeta library involved unique molecular identifiers. TCRdb re-analysed the PCR reads in MiXCR, keeping a single row per CDR3 protein. The data contain more than 400,000 distinct CDR3 sequences, approximately 10% of them singletons. V was pared by 5 bases and J by 1 base, with 8 bases of the junction left unmatched. The germline gives CDR1 MDHEN, CDR2 SYDVKM. This CDR3 is 15 amino acids long. This clonotype was observed many times. Its antigen is undetermined. This receptor was identified in a female patient between 2 and 15 years old who had a stem cell transplant for aplastic anemia, so the T cells may come from the graft donor. The chain carries TRBV28 and TRBJ2-7, with 7 bases fitting TRBD1. The specimen comprised PBMCs, mostly from graft donor cells, sampled 180 days after TCRalphabeta/CD19-depleted stem cell transplant. The chain's CDR3 is CASSPRTGLSYEQYF. CDR3 nucleotides: TGTGCCAGCAGTCCCCGGACAGGTCTTTCCTACGAGCAGTACTTC.